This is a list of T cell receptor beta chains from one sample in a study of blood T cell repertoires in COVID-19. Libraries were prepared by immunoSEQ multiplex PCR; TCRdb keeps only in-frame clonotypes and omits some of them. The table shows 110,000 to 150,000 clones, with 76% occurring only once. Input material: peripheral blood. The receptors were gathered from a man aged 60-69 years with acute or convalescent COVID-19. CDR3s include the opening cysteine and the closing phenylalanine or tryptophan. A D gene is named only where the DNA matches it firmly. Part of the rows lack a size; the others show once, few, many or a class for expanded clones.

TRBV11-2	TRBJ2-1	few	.	CASSSSPGNEQFF	TGTGCCAGCAGCTCTAGCCCCGGCAATGAGCAGTTCTTC
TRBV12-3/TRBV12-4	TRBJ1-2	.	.	CASSLVSNDGYTF	TGTGCCAGCAGTTTAGTTAGCAATGATGGCTACACCTTC
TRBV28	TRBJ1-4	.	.	CASRGTLRNEKLFF	TGTGCCAGCAGGGGGACTTTACGGAATGAAAAACTGTTTTTT
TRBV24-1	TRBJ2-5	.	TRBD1	CATSTGAEETQYF	TGTGCCACCAGTACAGGGGCGGAAGAGACCCAGTACTTC
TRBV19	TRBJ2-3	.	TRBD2	CASSRSGTSTDTQYF	TGTGCCAGTAGTCGTAGCGGGACTAGCACAGATACGCAGTATTTT
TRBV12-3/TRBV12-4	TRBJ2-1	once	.	CASSLESEQFF	TGTGCCAGCAGTCTAGAGAGTGAGCAGTTCTTC
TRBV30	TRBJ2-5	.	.	CAWSWLAETQYF	TGTGCCTGGAGTTGGCTAGCAGAGACCCAGTACTTC
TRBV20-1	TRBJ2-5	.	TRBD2	CSAGAGRAGATQYF	TGCAGTGCTGGTGCCGGGAGGGCCGGCGCGACCCAGTACTTC
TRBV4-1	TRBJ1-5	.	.	CASSQDLQPYQPQHF	TGCGCCAGCAGCCAAGATCTACAGCCCTATCAGCCCCAGCATTTT
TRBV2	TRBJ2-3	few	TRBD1	CASSPPRTGERDTQYF	TGTGCCAGCAGCCCTCCTAGGACAGGGGAGAGGGATACGCAGTATTTT
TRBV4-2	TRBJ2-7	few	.	CASSQPGSYEQYF	TGTGCCAGCAGCCAACCGGGGTCCTACGAGCAGTACTTC
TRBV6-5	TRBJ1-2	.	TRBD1	CASKTGHLYGYTF	TGTGCCAGCAAGACAGGGCATCTCTATGGCTACACCTTC
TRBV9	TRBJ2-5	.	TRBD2	CASSGGLARQETQYF	TGTGCCAGCAGCGGGGGACTAGCGAGGCAAGAGACCCAGTACTTC